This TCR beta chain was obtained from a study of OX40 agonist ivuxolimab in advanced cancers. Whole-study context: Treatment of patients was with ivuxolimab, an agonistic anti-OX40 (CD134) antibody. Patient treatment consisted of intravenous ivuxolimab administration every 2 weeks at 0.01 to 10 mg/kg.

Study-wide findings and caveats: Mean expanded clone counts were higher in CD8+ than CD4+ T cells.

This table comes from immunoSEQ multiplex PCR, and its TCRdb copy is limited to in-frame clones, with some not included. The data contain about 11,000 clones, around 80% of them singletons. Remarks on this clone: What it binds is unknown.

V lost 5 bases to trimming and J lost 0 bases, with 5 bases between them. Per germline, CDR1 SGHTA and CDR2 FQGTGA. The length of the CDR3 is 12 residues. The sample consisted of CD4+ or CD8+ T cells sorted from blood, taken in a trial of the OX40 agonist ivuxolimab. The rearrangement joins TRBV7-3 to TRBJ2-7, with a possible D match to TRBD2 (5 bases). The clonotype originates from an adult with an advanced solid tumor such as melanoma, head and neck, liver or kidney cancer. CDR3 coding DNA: TGTGCCAGCAGCGGACTCTCCTACGAGCAGTACTTC. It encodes CASSGLSYEQYF.